Here is one TCR beta chain with its context. What it recognizes is unknown. The data belong to a study of OX40 agonist ivuxolimab in advanced cancers. For the study at large: Dose-escalation subjects each had hepatocellular carcinoma, melanoma, renal cell or head and neck cancer. Partial responses were seen in three patients, one with hepatocellular carcinoma and two with cutaneous melanoma.

The assay was immunoSEQ multiplex PCR, and TCRdb's table has in-frame clones only and misses some. The table lists about 33,000 clones, 84% of them singletons. Study results and limitations: On average, CD8+ T cells showed a greater number of expanded clones than CD4+. By week 6 at 0.1 to 3.0 mg/kg, blood CD4+ and CD8+ T cells had expanded clonally.

Trimming pared 3 bases from V and 3 bases from J, leaving 17 bases between. The CDR3 runs 15 residues. Per the germline V gene, CDR1 is SQVTM and CDR2 is ANQGSEA. The source is an adult with an advanced solid tumor such as melanoma, head and neck, liver or kidney cancer. The sample was CD4+ or CD8+ T cells sorted from blood, taken in a trial of the OX40 agonist ivuxolimab. This chain connects TRBV29-1 to TRBJ2-5, with D perhaps being TRBD1 or TRBD2 (6 bases each). The CDR3 nucleotides read TGCAGCGTTGATGGCTCGGGGGCCGCTGAAGAGACCCAGTACTTC. Amino acid sequence: CSVDGSGAAEETQYF.